This TCR beta chain was documented in a study of shared clonotypes between healthy human individuals. Study-wide results and caveats: Clonotype sharing across a few donors was observed for approximately 5% of naive CD4 clonotypes.

A note on this clone: Antigen: not known.

The method was immunoSEQ multiplex PCR; TCRdb's version includes in-frame clones alone and lacks a portion of them. The sample holds about 710,000 clones, 55% to 75% seen once. The CDR3 totals 15 residues. Germline-derived CDR1 and CDR2 are SGHRS and YFSETQ. The V gene end was trimmed by 3 bases and the J gene end by 0 bases; junction bases not matched to a gene: 3. The sequencing input was memory CD4+ T cells sorted from blood. Subset reported: CD45RA-negative fraction. The chain has TRBV5-1 and TRBJ2-1; 7 nucleotides line up with TRBD2. The TCR sequence derives from a woman in her twenties or thirties in good health. The CDR3 here is CASSYGGSSYNEQFF. DNA for the CDR3: TGCGCCAGCAGCTACGGCGGGAGCTCCTACAATGAGCAGTTCTTC.